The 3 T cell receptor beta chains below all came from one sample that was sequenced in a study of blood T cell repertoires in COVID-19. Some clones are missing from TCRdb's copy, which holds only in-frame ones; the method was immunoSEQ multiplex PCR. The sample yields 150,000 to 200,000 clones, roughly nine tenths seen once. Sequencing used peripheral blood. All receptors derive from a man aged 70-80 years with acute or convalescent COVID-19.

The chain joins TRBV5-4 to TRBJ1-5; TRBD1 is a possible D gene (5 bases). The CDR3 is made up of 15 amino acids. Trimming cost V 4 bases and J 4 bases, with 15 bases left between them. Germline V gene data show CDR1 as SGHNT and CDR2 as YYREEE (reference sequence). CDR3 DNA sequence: TGTGCCAGCAGCCTGGGGGGGAGGAGTAATCAGCCCCAGCATTTT. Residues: CASSLGGRSNQPQHF.

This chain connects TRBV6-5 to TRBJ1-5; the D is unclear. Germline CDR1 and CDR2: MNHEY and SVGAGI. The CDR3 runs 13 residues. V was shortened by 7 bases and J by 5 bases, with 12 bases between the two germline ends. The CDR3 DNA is TGTGCCAGCATACGGACGGGAGATCAGCCCCAGCATTTT. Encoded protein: CASIRTGDQPQHF.

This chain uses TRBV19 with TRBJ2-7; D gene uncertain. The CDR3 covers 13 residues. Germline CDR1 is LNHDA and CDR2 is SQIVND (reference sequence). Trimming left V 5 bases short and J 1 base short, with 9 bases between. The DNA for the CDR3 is TGTGCCAGTAGTCCGCAGGTATCCTACGAGCAGTACTTC. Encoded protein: CASSPQVSYEQYF.